Shown below are 2 T cell receptor beta chains from a single sample sequenced in a study of early T cells in non-severe SARS-CoV-2 infection. MiXCR, run by TCRdb on the 5' RACE reads, gives a single entry per CDR3 protein. The sample consists of some 70,000 distinct CDR3 sequences, about 4.9% of them appearing once. The sample taken for sequencing was whole blood. The receptors shown here come from an adult who was a healthcare worker with PCR-confirmed SARS-CoV-2 infection or an uninfected control (not recorded which).

This clonotype was counted at least ten times. V gene TRBV7-8 combines with J gene TRBJ2-5; 8 bases match TRBD2. This CDR3 comprises 15 residues. Germline values: CDR1 SGHVS, CDR2 FQNEAQ. The ends lost 1 base at V and 4 bases at J; junction bases unmatched: 5. The CDR3 nucleotides are TGTGCCAGCAGCTTAGTAGCGGGATTATCAGAGACCCAGTACTTC. Translation gives CASSLVAGLSETQYF.

This clonotype has a count of ten or more. The chain has TRBV2 and TRBJ1-1, with 7 nucleotides matching TRBD1. The CDR3 totals 16 residues. In germline, CDR1 is SNHLY, CDR2 FYNNEI. V lost 4 bases and J lost 1; bases outside the gene matches: 9. For the CDR3, the DNA is TGTGCCAGCAGTGCCAACAGGGGCCCTAGGAACACTGAAGCTTTCTTT. It codes for CASSANRGPRNTEAFF.